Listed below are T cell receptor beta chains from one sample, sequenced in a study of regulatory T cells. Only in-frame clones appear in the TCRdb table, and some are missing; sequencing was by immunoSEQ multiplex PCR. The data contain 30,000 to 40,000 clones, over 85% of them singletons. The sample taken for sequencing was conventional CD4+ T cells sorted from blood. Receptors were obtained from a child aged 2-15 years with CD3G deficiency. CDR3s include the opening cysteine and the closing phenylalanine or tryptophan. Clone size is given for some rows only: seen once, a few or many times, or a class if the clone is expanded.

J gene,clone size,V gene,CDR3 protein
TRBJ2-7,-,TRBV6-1,CASRKDTRVYEQYF
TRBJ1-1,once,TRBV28,CASSLRYDTEAFF
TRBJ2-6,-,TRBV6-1,CASSEGTPFSGANVLTF
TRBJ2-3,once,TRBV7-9,CASAPGGSSLTQYF
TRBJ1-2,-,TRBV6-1,CASSRGGGNGYTF
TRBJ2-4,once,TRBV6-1,CASSENRLPNIQYF
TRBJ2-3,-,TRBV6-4,CASRGPRKRGRTDTQYF
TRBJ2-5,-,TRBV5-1,CASSPGLAGVEETQYF
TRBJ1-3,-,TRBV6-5,CASSYSRRAGNTIYF
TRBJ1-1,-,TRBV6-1,CASREGAQIEAFF
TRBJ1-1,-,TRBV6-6,CASSYSNMGMNTEAFF
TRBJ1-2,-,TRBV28,CASSSPGQGVGYTF
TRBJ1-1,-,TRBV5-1,CASSLTSITGGLMNTEAFF
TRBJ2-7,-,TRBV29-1,CSVRVVPNRGFFLNEQYF
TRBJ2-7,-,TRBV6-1,CASSVGLAGSYEQYF
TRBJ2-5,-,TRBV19,CASSTTGTETQYF
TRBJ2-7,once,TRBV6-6,CASSFPRGEQYF
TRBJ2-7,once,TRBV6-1,CASSLEGYEQYF
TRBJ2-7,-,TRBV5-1,CASSEEGLAGRVLYF
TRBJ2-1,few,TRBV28,CASSLGGIYNEQFF
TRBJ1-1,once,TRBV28,CASSLAGGPSMNTEAFF
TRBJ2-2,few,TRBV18,CASSPPVTGELFF
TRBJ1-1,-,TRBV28,CASSASLRVGTEAFF
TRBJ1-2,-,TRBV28,CASSPGGLRRGYTF
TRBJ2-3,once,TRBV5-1,CASSLGQASTDTQYF
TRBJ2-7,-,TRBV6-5,CASSAGESLPQYF
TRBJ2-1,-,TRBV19,CASSSIAGDRNEQFF
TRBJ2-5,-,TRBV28,CASSTRVKETQYF
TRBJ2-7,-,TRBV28,CASSSPVAGAHEQYF
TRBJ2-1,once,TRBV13,CASSLRASLNEQFF
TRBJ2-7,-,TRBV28,CASSPADREWYEQYF
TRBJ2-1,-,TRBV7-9,CASSLGAAYNEQFF
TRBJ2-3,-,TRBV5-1,CASSLDGSTDTQYF
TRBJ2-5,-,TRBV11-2,CASSFGLAGADTQYF
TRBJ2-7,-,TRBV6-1,CASSEGGTSREQYF
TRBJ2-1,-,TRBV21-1,CASLEAFGTDDVGNEQFF
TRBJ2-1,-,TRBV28,CASSPRLAGVRGEQFF
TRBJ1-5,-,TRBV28,CASSSTGLWNQPQHF
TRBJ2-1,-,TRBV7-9,CASSRQSRSYNEQFF
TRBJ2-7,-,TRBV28,CASRRAGTVTHEQYF
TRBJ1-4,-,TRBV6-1,CASSESGRLGKLFF
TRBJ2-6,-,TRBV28,CASSLDRRRFSGANVLTF
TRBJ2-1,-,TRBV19,CASSPGLAGGKSSYNEQFF
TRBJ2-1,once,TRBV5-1,CASSTDPANEQFF
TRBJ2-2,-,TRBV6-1,CASNRRGGTGELFF
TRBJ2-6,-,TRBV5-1,CASSLGRAGANVLTF
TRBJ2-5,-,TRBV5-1,CASSYGGRVQETQYF
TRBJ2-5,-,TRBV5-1,CASSLEASGRFPQYF